This T cell receptor (beta chain) is from a study of cytomegalovirus exposure and HLA in healthy donors. PCR involved 60 Vbeta and 13 Jbeta primers. This table comes from immunoSEQ multiplex PCR, and its TCRdb copy is limited to in-frame clones, with some not included. Its table lists tens of thousands of clones. This CDR3 comprises 15 residues. The V end lost 3 bases, the J end lost 0 bases, and 11 bases lay between the germline ends. Germline CDR1 and CDR2: SNHLY and FYNNEI. This TCR was recovered from a woman in her fifties or sixties in good health and CMV-seronegative. Sample: PBMCs. V and J are TRBV2 and TRBJ2-5, with D unclear. Here the CDR3 reads CASSEFGTDQETQYF. CDR3 sequence (DNA): TGTGCCAGCAGTGAGTTTGGAACAGACCAAGAGACCCAGTACTTC.